The rows below give T cell receptor beta chains drawn from one sample of a study of patients and donors after allogeneic stem cell transplantation. TCRdb analysed the RT-PCR reads with MiXCR anew, one entry per CDR3 protein. This sample carries 95,000 to 120,000 distinct CDR3 sequences, 35% of them seen once, and the ten largest clones take roughly 30%. Source material: blood, either unsorted or a sorted T cell fraction (not recorded which). All receptors derive from a human donor who was either an allogeneic HSCT recipient or a stem cell or donor lymphocyte infusion donor (not recorded which). It is not recorded whose cells these are; they may come from a transplant donor. Both conserved end residues are part of each CDR3. Fields, in order: D gene, V gene, CDR3 length, J gene, CDR3 protein. A D gene is named only where the DNA matches it firmly.

d_gene: -
v_gene: TRBV20-1
len: 13
j_gene: TRBJ2-1
CDR3aa: CSASNLRGHEQFF

d_gene: TRBD2
v_gene: TRBV6-2/TRBV6-3
len: 19
j_gene: TRBJ2-1
CDR3aa: CASSYSGTSGGYSYNEQFF

d_gene: -
v_gene: TRBV18
len: 15
j_gene: TRBJ1-5
CDR3aa: CASSPSGGVHQPQHF

d_gene: TRBD1
v_gene: TRBV29-1
len: 12
j_gene: TRBJ2-1
CDR3aa: CSVHRGRNEQFF

d_gene: -
v_gene: TRBV30
len: 13
j_gene: TRBJ2-2
CDR3aa: CAWTGALTGELFF

d_gene: -
v_gene: TRBV5-1
len: 14
j_gene: TRBJ1-2
CDR3aa: CASSLGQRNYGYTF

d_gene: -
v_gene: TRBV7-2
len: 15
j_gene: TRBJ1-5
CDR3aa: CASSLDPGVHQPQHF

d_gene: -
v_gene: TRBV7-2
len: 16
j_gene: TRBJ2-5
CDR3aa: CASSLAPTRVQETQYF

d_gene: -
v_gene: TRBV24-1
len: 12
j_gene: TRBJ2-1
CDR3aa: CAIGGGRNEQFF

d_gene: -
v_gene: TRBV19
len: 17
j_gene: TRBJ2-1
CDR3aa: CASSMIGGGGPYNEQFF

d_gene: -
v_gene: TRBV6-2/TRBV6-3
len: 18
j_gene: TRBJ1-5
CDR3aa: CASSSLLQGGYSNQPQHF

d_gene: -
v_gene: TRBV4-2
len: 15
j_gene: TRBJ2-1
CDR3aa: CASSRAGEVDNEQFF

d_gene: -
v_gene: TRBV19
len: 15
j_gene: TRBJ2-1
CDR3aa: CASSTDRSSYNEQFF

d_gene: -
v_gene: TRBV29-1
len: 13
j_gene: TRBJ1-5
CDR3aa: CSVAGNSNQPQHF